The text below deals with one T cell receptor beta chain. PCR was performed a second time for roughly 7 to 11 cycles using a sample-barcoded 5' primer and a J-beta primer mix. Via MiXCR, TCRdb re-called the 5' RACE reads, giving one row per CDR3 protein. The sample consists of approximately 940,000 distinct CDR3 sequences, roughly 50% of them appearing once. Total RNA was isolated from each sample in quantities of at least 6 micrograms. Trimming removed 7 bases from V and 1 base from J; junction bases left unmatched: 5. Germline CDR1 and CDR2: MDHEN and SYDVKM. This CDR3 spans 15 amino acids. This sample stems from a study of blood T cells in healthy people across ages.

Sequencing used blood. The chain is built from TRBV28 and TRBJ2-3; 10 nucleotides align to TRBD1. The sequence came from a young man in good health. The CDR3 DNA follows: TGTGCCAGCAACAGACAGGGGGCAGGCACAGATACGCAGTATTTT. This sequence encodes CASNRQGAGTDTQYF.